A selection of T cell receptor beta chains follows, all from one sample in a study of T cell repertoires and HLA-DP antigens. Sequencing was performed with immunoSEQ multiplex PCR; in TCRdb, only in-frame clones are kept and a portion is missing. The sample contains 90,000 to 130,000 clones, nearly 95% of which appear only once. For these TCRs, the target antigens are not known. The specimen was CD4+ T cells from PBMCs. Source of these receptors: a woman under 30 in good health and CMV-seronegative. The CDR3 runs from the conserved cysteine through the conserved F or W. Each record gives: clone size, D gene, V gene, J gene, CDR3 protein, CDR3 DNA. A D gene is named only where the DNA matches it firmly. Some rows mark clone size as missing; the rest say once, few, many or name a class of expanded clone.

.	.	TRBV6-1	TRBJ2-2	CASIGRTGELFF	TGTGCCAGCATCGGACGAACCGGGGAGCTGTTTTTT
.	.	TRBV9	TRBJ1-5	CASSVDVRGDQPQHF	TGTGCCAGCAGCGTAGATGTCAGGGGAGATCAGCCCCAGCATTTT
.	.	TRBV28	TRBJ1-2	CASTGANYGYTF	TGTGCCAGCACCGGAGCGAACTATGGCTACACCTTC
.	.	TRBV28	TRBJ2-1	CASSPLIVKQFF	TGTGCCAGCAGCCCGTTGATCGTAAAGCAGTTCTTC
once	.	TRBV11-2	TRBJ2-1	CASRTSLVGVSYNEQFF	TGTGCCAGCAGGACCTCCCTGGTGGGAGTATCCTACAATGAGCAGTTCTTC
.	.	TRBV11-2	TRBJ1-5	CASSPDSLGGRGQPQHF	TGTGCCAGCAGCCCCGATTCTTTGGGGGGCAGGGGTCAGCCCCAGCATTTT
.	TRBD1	TRBV29-1	TRBJ2-4	CSVDDPDRGQNIQYF	TGCAGCGTGGACGATCCGGACAGGGGGCAAAACATTCAGTACTTC
.	.	TRBV28	TRBJ1-3	CASNSRDTGNTIYF	TGTGCCAGCAACTCCCGGGACACTGGAAACACCATATATTTT
once	TRBD2	TRBV28	TRBJ2-3	CASSLPGGSGTQYF	TGTGCCAGCAGTTTACCGGGGGGGAGCGGTACGCAGTATTTT
.	TRBD1	TRBV11-3	TRBJ2-2	CASSLTGSTGELFF	TGTGCCAGCAGCCTGACAGGGTCCACCGGGGAGCTGTTTTTT
.	.	TRBV28	TRBJ1-2	CASSLVGQGGYTF	TGTGCCAGCAGTTTGGTAGGGCAGGGGGGCTACACCTTC
.	.	TRBV2	TRBJ2-3	CASGSRNTQYF	TGTGCCAGCGGGAGTAGGAATACGCAGTATTTT
.	.	TRBV7-2	TRBJ1-4	CASSLPDGKLFF	TGTGCCAGCAGCTTACCTGATGGAAAACTGTTTTTT
.	.	TRBV28	TRBJ1-2	CASSLGGFNYGYTF	TGTGCCAGCAGTTTAGGCGGTTTTAACTATGGCTACACCTTC
.	.	TRBV7-2	TRBJ1-2	CASSPRRQGNYGYTF	TGTGCCAGCAGCCCCAGGCGGCAGGGGAACTATGGCTACACCTTC
.	TRBD1	TRBV7-3	TRBJ2-2	CASSRTGSITGELFF	TGTGCCAGCAGCAGGACAGGGAGTATCACCGGGGAGCTGTTTTTT
once	TRBD2	TRBV19	TRBJ2-7	CASSPLGASGKTYEQYF	TGTGCCAGTAGTCCCCTGGGTGCTAGCGGGAAGACCTACGAGCAGTACTTC